The present T cell receptor beta chain was sequenced within a study of cytomegalovirus exposure and HLA in healthy donors. Assay used: immunoSEQ multiplex PCR; TCRdb lists only in-frame clones, some missing. The data show 71,000 or so clones, with 90% to 95% seen just once and more than 1.2% held by the top ten. The germline CDR1 and CDR2 sequences are PRHDT and FYEKMQ (reference sequence). V shed 1 base and J shed 5 bases, with 8 bases lying between them. The length of the CDR3 is 13 residues. The TCR originated in a man between 18 and 35 years old in good health and CMV-seropositive. The gene calls are TRBV13 and TRBJ1-1, with unresolved D. The sequenced sample consisted of PBMCs. For the CDR3, the DNA is TGTGCCAGCAGCTTAGAGAGCCGGACTGAAGCTTTCTTT. Protein sequence: CASSLESRTEAFF.